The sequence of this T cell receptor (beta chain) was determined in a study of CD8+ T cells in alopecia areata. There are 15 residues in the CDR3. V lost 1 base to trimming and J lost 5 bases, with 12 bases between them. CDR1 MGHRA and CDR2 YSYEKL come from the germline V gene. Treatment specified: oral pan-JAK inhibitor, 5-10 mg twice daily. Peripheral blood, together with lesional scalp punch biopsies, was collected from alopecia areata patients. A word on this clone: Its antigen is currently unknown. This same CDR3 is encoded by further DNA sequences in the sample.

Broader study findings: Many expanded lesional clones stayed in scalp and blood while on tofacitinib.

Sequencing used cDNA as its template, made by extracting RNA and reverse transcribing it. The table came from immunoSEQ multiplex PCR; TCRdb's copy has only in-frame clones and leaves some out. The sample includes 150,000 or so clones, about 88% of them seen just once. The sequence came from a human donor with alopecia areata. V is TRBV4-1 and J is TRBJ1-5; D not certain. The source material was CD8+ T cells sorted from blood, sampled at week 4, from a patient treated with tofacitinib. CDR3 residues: CASSQGRTGYQPQHF. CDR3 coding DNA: TGCGCCAGCAGCCAAGGACGGACCGGATATCAGCCCCAGCATTTT.